This T cell receptor (beta chain) was recovered during a study of blood T cell repertoires in COVID-19 (dated by TCRdb to 2019 to 2021). Broadly, across the study: Samples from collaborators originated in the United States, Italy and Spain and spanned both the acute and convalescent phases of COVID-19. The material from the prospective study consisted of cDNA or gDNA derived from T cells, B-cell-depleted T cells, or PBMCs. Subjects who had been exposed to COVID-19, were actively infected with it, or had recovered from it provided the deeply sampled blood TCRbeta repertoires that made up the dataset. A freely available public database, intended as a resource for researchers studying the immune response to SARS-CoV-2, is where the repertoires were released. Samples came from the ongoing ImmuneRACE study (first 160 participants) plus 1,254 subjects from 6 global collaborators. The sample metadata nearly always contained a de-identified subject ID, COVID-19 status, age in years and sex. Where HLA class I and class II types were available, the types were taken from metadata supplied by the sample provider, not from assay-based typing. Study-wide conclusions, independent of this receptor: The quantity of clinical and demographic metadata differed by source and by participant and was supplied without curation.

In Seattle, one collaborating source enrolled patients while the infection was active and tracked those patients longitudinally over the course of disease. The collaborating institutions used their own protocols to collect whole blood in K2EDTA tubes. For TCRbeta analysis, collaborator samples were shipped as frozen whole blood, as isolated PBMCs, or as DNA extracted from either sample type. This clone occurred a few times. Its recognized antigen is unknown. Base quality data are lacking; no much larger clone is found one base away. The CDR3, cysteine through phenylalanine, is 16 amino acids long. Only CDR3 DNA remains: 48 bases, in frame from the first base. From V the trimming removes 4 bases and from J it removes 6 bases, while the gene matches leave 10 bases of the junction unaccounted for. The germline V gene specifies SGHRS as CDR1 and YFSETQ as CDR2. TCRbeta CDR3 regions were amplified from genomic DNA using the immunoSEQ Assay, a bias-controlled multiplex PCR. The study's own analysis went as follows. The number of nucleated cells in each sample was estimated by amplification of reference gene primers within the assay. To quantify the absolute abundance of each unique TCRbeta CDR3 rearrangement, sequence reads were collapsed and filtered. For each sample, productive Simpson clonality was calculated as the square root of Simpson's diversity index over productive rearrangements. Here the immuneACCESS table is served through TCRdb, limited to in-frame sequences with V and J called. Missing clones are a known gap in these copies; in checked studies unresolved V genes cover under half, and the rest lacks a known reason. V, J and clone size derive from that table, while D and trimming were established from the DNA sequence. The sample table contains about 480,000 clones; only one count was recorded for roughly 89% of them. The ten largest clonotypes hold around 0.95% of the sample.

The V and J genes are TRBV5-1 and TRBJ2-2, with 9 junctional bases fitting TRBD1. Sequencing was done on a sample of peripheral blood. This TCR derives from a man younger than 35 with COVID-19, enrolled during active disease. The nucleotides read TGCGCCAGCAGCCATTTCTTCGACAGGGGGTCCGGGGAGCTGTTTTTT. Its coded protein is CASSHFFDRGSGELFF.